A selection of T cell receptor beta chains follows, all from one sample in a study of cytomegalovirus exposure and HLA in healthy donors. The data were produced by immunoSEQ multiplex PCR, yet TCRdb's version contains in-frame clones alone and is incomplete. Seen here are roughly 150,000 clones, approximately 80% observed once, and the top ten hold 5.5% to 6%. The sequenced sample was PBMCs. These receptors were obtained from a man aged 30 to 45 in good health and CMV-seropositive. Each CDR3 is given with its conserved first and last residue. The D gene is left open where the match is weak. Clone size appears in some rows only: once, few, many, or a class for an expanded clone.

j_gene: TRBJ1-4
v_gene: TRBV21-1
abundance: NA
d_gene: NA
CDR3aa: CASSKALWDRGVEKLFF
CDR3nt: TGTGCCAGCAGCAAAGCGCTTTGGGACAGGGGTGTTGAAAAACTGTTTTTT

j_gene: TRBJ2-1
v_gene: TRBV2
abundance: NA
d_gene: TRBD2
CDR3aa: CASTKGLAENTPIYNEQFF
CDR3nt: TGTGCCAGCACCAAAGGTCTAGCGGAAAACACCCCCATTTACAATGAGCAGTTCTTC

j_gene: TRBJ2-5
v_gene: TRBV5-6
abundance: NA
d_gene: TRBD2
CDR3aa: CASSLGVVSGGAGETQYF
CDR3nt: TGTGCCAGCAGCTTGGGGGTGGTGAGCGGGGGGGCCGGTGAGACCCAGTACTTC

j_gene: TRBJ1-1
v_gene: TRBV28
abundance: NA
d_gene: NA
CDR3aa: CASSLLQSEAFF
CDR3nt: TGTGCCAGCAGTTTACTACAGAGTGAAGCTTTCTTT

j_gene: TRBJ1-1
v_gene: TRBV9
abundance: NA
d_gene: NA
CDR3aa: CASSPRGNQNTEAFF
CDR3nt: TGTGCCAGCAGCCCGAGGGGGAATCAGAACACTGAAGCTTTCTTT

j_gene: TRBJ2-7
v_gene: TRBV2
abundance: once
d_gene: TRBD1
CDR3aa: CASSERTGANYEQYF
CDR3nt: TGTGCCAGCAGTGAAAGGACAGGGGCCAACTACGAGCAGTACTTC

j_gene: TRBJ2-7
v_gene: TRBV11-3
abundance: NA
d_gene: TRBD1
CDR3aa: CASSLGQGREQYF
CDR3nt: TGTGCCAGCAGCCTGGGACAGGGTCGCGAGCAGTACTTC

j_gene: TRBJ2-7
v_gene: TRBV15
abundance: NA
d_gene: NA
CDR3aa: CATSRARSRDYEQYF
CDR3nt: TGTGCCACCAGCAGAGCCCGCTCGCGGGACTACGAGCAGTACTTC

j_gene: TRBJ2-3
v_gene: TRBV5-5
abundance: NA
d_gene: NA
CDR3aa: CASSLAPGVPDTQYF
CDR3nt: TGTGCCAGCAGCTTGGCCCCCGGGGTTCCAGATACGCAGTATTTT

j_gene: TRBJ1-5
v_gene: TRBV5-1
abundance: NA
d_gene: NA
CDR3aa: CASSLAPGLEQPQHF
CDR3nt: TGCGCCAGCAGCTTGGCACCAGGGCTTGAACAGCCCCAGCATTTT

j_gene: TRBJ2-7
v_gene: TRBV5-1
abundance: NA
d_gene: TRBD1
CDR3aa: CASSLTGTGGLNEQYF
CDR3nt: TGCGCCAGCAGCTTGACTGGGACAGGAGGTCTTAACGAGCAGTACTTC

j_gene: TRBJ2-3
v_gene: TRBV5-1
abundance: NA
d_gene: TRBD2
CDR3aa: CASSLNIIGTSGGAPDTQYF
CDR3nt: TGCGCCAGCTCACTTAACATCATCGGGACTAGCGGGGGGGCACCAGATACGCAGTATTTT

j_gene: TRBJ1-5
v_gene: TRBV9
abundance: NA
d_gene: TRBD1
CDR3aa: CASSAGTGKGNQPQHF
CDR3nt: TGTGCCAGCAGCGCCGGGACAGGGAAAGGCAATCAGCCCCAGCATTTT

j_gene: TRBJ2-7
v_gene: TRBV7-9
abundance: NA
d_gene: NA
CDR3aa: CASSRTETLLEQYF
CDR3nt: TGTGCCAGCAGCAGGACAGAAACCCTTCTCGAGCAGTACTTC

j_gene: TRBJ2-5
v_gene: TRBV5-1
abundance: NA
d_gene: NA
CDR3aa: CASSLTTGILVEETQYF
CDR3nt: TGCGCCAGCAGCTTGACAACCGGGATCCTTGTAGAGGAGACCCAGTACTTC

j_gene: TRBJ2-7
v_gene: TRBV7-2
abundance: NA
d_gene: TRBD1
CDR3aa: CASSLESTGAPSEQYF
CDR3nt: TGTGCCAGCAGCTTAGAATCGACAGGGGCCCCCTCCGAGCAGTACTTC

j_gene: TRBJ1-6
v_gene: TRBV5-6
abundance: NA
d_gene: TRBD1
CDR3aa: CASRYRGSSYNSPLHF
CDR3nt: TGTGCCAGCAGGTACAGGGGCAGCTCCTATAATTCACCCCTCCACTTT

j_gene: TRBJ2-1
v_gene: TRBV29-1
abundance: NA
d_gene: TRBD2
CDR3aa: CSVEDPSGRLNNEQFF
CDR3nt: TGCAGCGTTGAAGACCCTAGCGGGAGGTTAAACAATGAGCAGTTCTTC

j_gene: TRBJ2-1
v_gene: TRBV7-2
abundance: NA
d_gene: NA
CDR3aa: CASSFINEQFF
CDR3nt: TGTGCCAGCAGCTTCATCAATGAGCAGTTCTTC

j_gene: TRBJ2-3
v_gene: TRBV28
abundance: NA
d_gene: NA
CDR3aa: CASSTPPSEVTDTQYF
CDR3nt: TGTGCCAGCAGTACTCCTCCAAGCGAAGTCACAGATACGCAGTATTTT

j_gene: TRBJ2-3
v_gene: TRBV5-1
abundance: NA
d_gene: NA
CDR3aa: CASSLHRPRDTQYF
CDR3nt: TGCGCCAGCAGCCTACACAGGCCGAGGGATACGCAGTATTTT

j_gene: TRBJ2-1
v_gene: TRBV7-9
abundance: NA
d_gene: TRBD2
CDR3aa: CASSSPSGEQFF
CDR3nt: TGTGCCAGCAGCTCCCCTAGCGGGGAGCAGTTCTTC

j_gene: TRBJ2-7
v_gene: TRBV5-4
abundance: NA
d_gene: NA
CDR3aa: CASSGGGQVWYEQYF
CDR3nt: TGTGCCAGCAGCGGGGGGGGACAGGTATGGTACGAGCAGTACTTC

j_gene: TRBJ1-1
v_gene: TRBV11-2
abundance: NA
d_gene: NA
CDR3aa: CASSLRGPENTEAFF
CDR3nt: TGTGCCAGCAGCTTACGGGGTCCGGAGAACACTGAAGCTTTCTTT

j_gene: TRBJ2-3
v_gene: TRBV28
abundance: NA
d_gene: TRBD1
CDR3aa: CASSLGQGVSDTQYF
CDR3nt: TGTGCCAGCAGTTTGGGACAGGGGGTTTCGGATACGCAGTATTTT

j_gene: TRBJ2-4
v_gene: TRBV19
abundance: NA
d_gene: NA
CDR3aa: CASSSLGDLAKNIQYF
CDR3nt: TGTGCCAGTAGTTCGTTGGGAGACCTTGCCAAAAACATTCAGTACTTC